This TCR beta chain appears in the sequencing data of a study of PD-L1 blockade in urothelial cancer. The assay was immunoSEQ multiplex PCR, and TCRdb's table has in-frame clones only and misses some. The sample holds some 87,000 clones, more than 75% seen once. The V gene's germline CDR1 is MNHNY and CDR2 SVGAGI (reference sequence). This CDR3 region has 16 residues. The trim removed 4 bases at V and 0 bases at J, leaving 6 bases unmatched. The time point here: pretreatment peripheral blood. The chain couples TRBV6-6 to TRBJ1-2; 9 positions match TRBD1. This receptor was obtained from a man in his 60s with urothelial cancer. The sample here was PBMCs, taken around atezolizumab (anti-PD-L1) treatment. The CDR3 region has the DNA TGTGCCAGCAGTTTCCAACAGGGGGCGACTAACTATGGCTACACCTTC. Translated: CASSFQQGATNYGYTF.